The clone carrying this T cell receptor beta chain was counted at least ten times. These data are taken from a study of response to subunit inactivated influenza vaccine. A single record per CDR3 protein comes from TCRdb applying MiXCR to the RT-PCR reads. The sample has some 200,000 distinct CDR3 sequences; roughly 12% are singletons. From germline, CDR1 is MDHEN and CDR2 SYDVKM. Trimming removed 5 bases from V and 0 bases from J; junction bases left unmatched: 7. The CDR3 length is 18 residues. The data were also submitted as part of a second study, on T cells expressing NK-cell markers. As that study records: The authors generated TCR beta cDNA through 5'RACE template switching with UMIs. Source material for TCR beta repertoires consisted of sorted CD3+CD56+NKG2C+, CD3+CD56+NKG2C- and CD3+CD56-NKG2C+ T cells. One of eight sequenced donors was HCMV-seronegative; the other seven were seropositive. Within several experiments, an anti-gamma-delta TCR antibody kept the sorting limited to alpha-beta TCR T cells. The share of CD8+ T cells held by dominant NKG2C+ clonotypes was about 1.0-7.5% in roughly 6 donors.

The chain joins TRBV28 to TRBJ2-3; TRBD2 aligns across 14 bases. The source material was CD8+ T cells sorted from PBMCs, sampled about 11 days after vaccination. This TCR derives from a man in his forties or fifties who received an inactivated influenza vaccine. In DNA, the CDR3 is TGTGCCAGCAGTCGTCCGGGACTAGCGGGAGAAAGCACAGATACGCAGTATTTT. Its protein product is CASSRPGLAGESTDTQYF.